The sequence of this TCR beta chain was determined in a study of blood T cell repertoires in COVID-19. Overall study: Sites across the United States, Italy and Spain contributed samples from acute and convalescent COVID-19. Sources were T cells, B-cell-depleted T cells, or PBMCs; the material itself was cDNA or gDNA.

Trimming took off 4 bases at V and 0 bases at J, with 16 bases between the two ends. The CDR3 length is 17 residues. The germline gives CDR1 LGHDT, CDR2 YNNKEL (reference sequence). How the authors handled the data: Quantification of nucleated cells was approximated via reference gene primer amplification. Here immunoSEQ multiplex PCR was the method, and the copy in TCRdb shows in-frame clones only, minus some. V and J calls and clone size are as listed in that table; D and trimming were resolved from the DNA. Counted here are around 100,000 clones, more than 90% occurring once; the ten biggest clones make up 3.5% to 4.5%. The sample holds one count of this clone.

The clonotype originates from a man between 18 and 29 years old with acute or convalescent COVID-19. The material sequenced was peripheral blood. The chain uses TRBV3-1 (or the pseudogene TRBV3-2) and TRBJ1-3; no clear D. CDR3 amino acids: CASSPTVGSYSGNTIYF. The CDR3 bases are TGTGCCAGCAGCCCCACAGTAGGAAGTTACTCTGGAAACACCATATATTTT.